These 3 T cell receptor beta chains originate from one sample sequenced in a study of T cell responses to AZD1222 COVID-19 vaccine. Produced via immunoSEQ multiplex PCR; TCRdb's table is partial and in-frame only. The table lists about 140,000 clones. Material for sequencing was peripheral blood. Receptors were obtained from an adult in good health.

This chain connects TRBV30 to TRBJ1-1; possibly TRBD1 for D (5 bases). The CDR3 runs to 14 residues. V lost 0 bases and J lost 1, with 9 bases in between. The germline gives CDR1 GTSNPN, CDR2 SVGIG (reference sequence). CDR3 amino acids: CAWSVKGQNTEAFF. CDR3 in DNA: TGTGCCTGGAGTGTTAAGGGGCAGAACACTGAAGCTTTCTTT.

This chain links TRBV20-1 with TRBJ2-3; D gene unclear. CDR1 and CDR2 from the germline V gene are DFQATT and SNEGSKA (reference sequence). The V and J ends lost 4 bases and 6 bases respectively, with 8 bases between them. The CDR3 is 11 amino acids. The CDR3 loop reads CSAIGPDTQYF. CDR3 sequence (DNA): TGCAGTGCTATTGGCCCCGATACGCAGTATTTT.

The J gene is TRBJ2-1, the V gene TRBV10-2; perhaps D is TRBD1 or TRBD2 (7 bases each). The V end was cut by 7 bases, the J end by 7 bases, with 29 bases between. CDR1 WSHSY and CDR2 SAAADI come from the germline V gene. The CDR3 sequence is 18 residues long. The CDR3 protein is CASTGGPLAGASLNEQFF. CDR3 bases: TGCGCCAGCACAGGGGGACCACTGGCGGGGGCCTCCTTGAATGAGCAGTTCTTC.